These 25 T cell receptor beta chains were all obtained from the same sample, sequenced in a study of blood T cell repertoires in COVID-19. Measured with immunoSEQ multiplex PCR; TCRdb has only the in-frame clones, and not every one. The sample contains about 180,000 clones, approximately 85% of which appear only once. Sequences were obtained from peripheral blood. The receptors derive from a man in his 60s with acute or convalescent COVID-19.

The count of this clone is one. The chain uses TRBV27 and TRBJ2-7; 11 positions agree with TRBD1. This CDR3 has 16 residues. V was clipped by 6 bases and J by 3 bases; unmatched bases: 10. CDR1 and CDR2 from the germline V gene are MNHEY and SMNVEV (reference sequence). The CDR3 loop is CASRDRGRMRLYEQYF. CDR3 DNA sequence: TGTGCCAGCAGGGACAGGGGGCGGATGAGGCTCTACGAGCAGTACTTC.

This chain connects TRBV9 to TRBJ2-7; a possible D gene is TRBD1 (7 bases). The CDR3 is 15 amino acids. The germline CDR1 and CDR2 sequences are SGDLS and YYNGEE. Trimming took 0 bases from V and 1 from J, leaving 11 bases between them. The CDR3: CASSVAAGGSYEQYF. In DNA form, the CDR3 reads TGTGCCAGCAGCGTAGCGGCAGGGGGGTCCTACGAGCAGTACTTC. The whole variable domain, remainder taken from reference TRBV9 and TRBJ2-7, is DSGVTQTPKHLITATGQRVTLRCSPRSGDLSVYWYQQSLDQGLQFLIQYYNGEERAKGNILERFSAQQFPDLHSELNLSSLELGDSALYFCASSVAAGGSYEQYFGPGTRLTVT.

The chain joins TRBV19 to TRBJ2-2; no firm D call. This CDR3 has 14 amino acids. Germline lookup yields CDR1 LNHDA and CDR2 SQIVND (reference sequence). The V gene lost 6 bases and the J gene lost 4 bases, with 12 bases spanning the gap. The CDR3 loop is CASREPRITGELFF. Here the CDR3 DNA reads TGTGCCAGTAGGGAGCCCAGAATCACCGGGGAGCTGTTTTTT.

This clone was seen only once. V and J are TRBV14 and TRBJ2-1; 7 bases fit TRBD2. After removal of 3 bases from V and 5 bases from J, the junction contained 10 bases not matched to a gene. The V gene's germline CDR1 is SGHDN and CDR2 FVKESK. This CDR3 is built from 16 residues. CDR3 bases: TGTGCCAGCAGCCATAGACTAGCCACCTTCCACAATGAGCAGTTCTTC. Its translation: CASSHRLATFHNEQFF.

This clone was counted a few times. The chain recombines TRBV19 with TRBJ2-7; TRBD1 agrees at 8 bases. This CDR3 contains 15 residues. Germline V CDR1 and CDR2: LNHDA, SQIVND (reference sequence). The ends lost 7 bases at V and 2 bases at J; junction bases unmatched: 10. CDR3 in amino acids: CASTATGTGTYEQYF. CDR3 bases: TGTGCCAGTACCGCTACTGGGACAGGCACCTACGAGCAGTACTTC.

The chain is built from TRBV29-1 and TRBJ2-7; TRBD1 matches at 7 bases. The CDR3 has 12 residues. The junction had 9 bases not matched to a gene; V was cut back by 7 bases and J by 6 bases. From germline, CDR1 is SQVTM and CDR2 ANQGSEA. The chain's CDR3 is CSAEGDSSEQYF. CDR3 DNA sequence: TGCAGCGCAGAAGGGGACAGTAGCGAGCAGTACTTC.

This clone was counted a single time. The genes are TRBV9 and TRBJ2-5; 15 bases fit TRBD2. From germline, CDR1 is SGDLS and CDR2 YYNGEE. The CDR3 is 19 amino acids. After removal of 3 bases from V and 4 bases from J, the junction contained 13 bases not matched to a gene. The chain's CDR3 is CASSEGGLAGGHLRETQYF. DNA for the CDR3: TGTGCCAGCAGCGAGGGAGGACTAGCGGGAGGGCATTTGCGAGAGACCCAGTACTTC. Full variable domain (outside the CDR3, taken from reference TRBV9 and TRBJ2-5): DSGVTQTPKHLITATGQRVTLRCSPRSGDLSVYWYQQSLDQGLQFLIQYYNGEERAKGNILERFSAQQFPDLHSELNLSSLELGDSALYFCASSEGGLAGGHLRETQYFGPGTRLLVL.

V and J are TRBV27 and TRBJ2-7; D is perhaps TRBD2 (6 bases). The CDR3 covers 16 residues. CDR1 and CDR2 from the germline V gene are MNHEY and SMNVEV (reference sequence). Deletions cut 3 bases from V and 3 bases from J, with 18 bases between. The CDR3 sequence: CASSFQAGGGVYEQYF. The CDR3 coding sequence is TGTGCCAGCAGTTTCCAAGCGGGTGGAGGGGTCTACGAGCAGTACTTC.

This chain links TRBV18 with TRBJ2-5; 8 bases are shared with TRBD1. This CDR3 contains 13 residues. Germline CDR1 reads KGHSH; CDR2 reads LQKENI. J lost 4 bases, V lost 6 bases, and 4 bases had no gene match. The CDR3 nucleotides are TGTGCCAGCTCCCCCCAGGGGGCAGAGACCCAGTACTTC. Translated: CASSPQGAETQYF.

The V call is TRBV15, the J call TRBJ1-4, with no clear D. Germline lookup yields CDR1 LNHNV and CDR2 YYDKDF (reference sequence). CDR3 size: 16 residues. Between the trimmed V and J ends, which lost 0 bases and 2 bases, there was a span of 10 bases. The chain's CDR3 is CATSRDQDMTNEKLFF. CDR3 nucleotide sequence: TGTGCCACCAGCAGAGATCAAGACATGACTAATGAAAAACTGTTTTTT.

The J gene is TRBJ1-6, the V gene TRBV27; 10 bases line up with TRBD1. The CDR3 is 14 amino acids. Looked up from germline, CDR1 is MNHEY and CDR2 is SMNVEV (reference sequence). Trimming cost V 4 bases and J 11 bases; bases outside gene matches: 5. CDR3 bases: TGTGCCAGCAGTTGGGGACAGGGGAAGACACCCCTCCACTTT. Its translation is CASSWGQGKTPLHF.

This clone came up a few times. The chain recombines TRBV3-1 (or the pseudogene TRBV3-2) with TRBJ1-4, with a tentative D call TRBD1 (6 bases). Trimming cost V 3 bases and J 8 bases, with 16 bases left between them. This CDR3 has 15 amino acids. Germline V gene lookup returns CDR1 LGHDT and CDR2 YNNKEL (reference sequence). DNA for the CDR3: TGTGCCAGCAGCCATAAAATATCCGGGACAGAAAAACTGTTTTTT. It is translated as CASSHKISGTEKLFF.

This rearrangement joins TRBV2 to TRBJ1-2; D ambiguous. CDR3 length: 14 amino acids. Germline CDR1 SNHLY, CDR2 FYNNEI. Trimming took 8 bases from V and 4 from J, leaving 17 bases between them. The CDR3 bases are TGTGCCAGCGAGTCTAACAGAGAAAGCTATGGCTACACCTTC. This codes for CASESNRESYGYTF.

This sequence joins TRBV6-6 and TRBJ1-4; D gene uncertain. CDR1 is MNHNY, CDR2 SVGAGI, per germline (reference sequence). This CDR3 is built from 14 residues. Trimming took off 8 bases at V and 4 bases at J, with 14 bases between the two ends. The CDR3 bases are TGTGCCAGCTCACTCGGGGTTTTTAATGAAAAACTGTTTTTT. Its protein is CASSLGVFNEKLFF.

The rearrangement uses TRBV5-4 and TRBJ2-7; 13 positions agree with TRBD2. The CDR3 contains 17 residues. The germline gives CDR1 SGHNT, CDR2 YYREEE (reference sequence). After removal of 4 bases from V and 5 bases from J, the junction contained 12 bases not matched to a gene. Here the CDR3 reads CASSPTSGRSGGHEQYF. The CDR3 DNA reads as TGTGCCAGCAGCCCGACTAGCGGGAGGTCAGGGGGCCACGAGCAGTACTTC.

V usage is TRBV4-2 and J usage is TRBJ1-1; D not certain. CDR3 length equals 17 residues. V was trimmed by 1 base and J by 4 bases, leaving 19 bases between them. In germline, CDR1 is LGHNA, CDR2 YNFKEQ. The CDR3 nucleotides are TGTGCCAGCAGCCAAGTCGGGGTTGCCCGCCCGAGCACTGAAGCTTTCTTT. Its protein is CASSQVGVARPSTEAFF.

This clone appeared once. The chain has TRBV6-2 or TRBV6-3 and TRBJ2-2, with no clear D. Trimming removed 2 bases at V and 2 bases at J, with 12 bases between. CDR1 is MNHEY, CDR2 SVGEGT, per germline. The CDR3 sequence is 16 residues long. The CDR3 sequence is CASSYRRPVNTGELFF. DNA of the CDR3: TGTGCCAGCAGTTACAGGCGGCCGGTTAACACCGGGGAGCTGTTTTTT.

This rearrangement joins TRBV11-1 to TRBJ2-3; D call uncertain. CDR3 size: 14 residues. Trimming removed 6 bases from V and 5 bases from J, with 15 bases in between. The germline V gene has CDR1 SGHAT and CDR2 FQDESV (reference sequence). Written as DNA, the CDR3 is TGTGCCAGCAGTGACGACAAGGTTGGAGATACGCAGTATTTT. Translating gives CASSDDKVGDTQYF.

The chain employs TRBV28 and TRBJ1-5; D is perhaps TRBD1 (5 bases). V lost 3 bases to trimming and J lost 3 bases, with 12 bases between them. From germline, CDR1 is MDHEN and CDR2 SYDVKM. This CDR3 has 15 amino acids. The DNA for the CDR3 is TGTGCCAGCAGTTTTCCCCAGGGAAACAATCAGCCCCAGCATTTT. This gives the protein CASSFPQGNNQPQHF.

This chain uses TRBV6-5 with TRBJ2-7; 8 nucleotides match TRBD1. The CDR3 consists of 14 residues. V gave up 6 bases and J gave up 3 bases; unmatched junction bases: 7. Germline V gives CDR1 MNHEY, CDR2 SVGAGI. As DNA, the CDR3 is TGTGCCAGCAGGTCCGGGACAGGCCACTACGAGCAGTACTTC. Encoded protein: CASRSGTGHYEQYF.

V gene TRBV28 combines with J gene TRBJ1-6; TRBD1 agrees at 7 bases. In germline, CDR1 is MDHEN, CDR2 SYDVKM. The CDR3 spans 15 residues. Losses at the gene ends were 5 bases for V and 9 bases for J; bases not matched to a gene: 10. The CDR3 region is CASSRGQGIGSPLHF. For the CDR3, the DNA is TGTGCCAGCAGTAGGGGGCAGGGGATAGGTTCACCCCTCCACTTT.

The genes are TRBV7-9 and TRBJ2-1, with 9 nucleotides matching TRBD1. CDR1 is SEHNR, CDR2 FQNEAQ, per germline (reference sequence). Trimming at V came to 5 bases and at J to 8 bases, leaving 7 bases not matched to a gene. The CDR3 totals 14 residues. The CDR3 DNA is TGTGCCAGCAGCCTCGGGACAGGGTTCCATGAGCAGTTCTTC. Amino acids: CASSLGTGFHEQFF.

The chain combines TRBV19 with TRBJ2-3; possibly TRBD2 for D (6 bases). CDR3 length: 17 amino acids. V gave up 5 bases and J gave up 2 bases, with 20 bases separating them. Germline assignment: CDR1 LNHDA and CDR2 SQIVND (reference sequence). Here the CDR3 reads CASSGRGGMRATDTQYF. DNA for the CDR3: TGTGCCAGTAGTGGACGCGGCGGGATGAGGGCCACAGATACGCAGTATTTT.

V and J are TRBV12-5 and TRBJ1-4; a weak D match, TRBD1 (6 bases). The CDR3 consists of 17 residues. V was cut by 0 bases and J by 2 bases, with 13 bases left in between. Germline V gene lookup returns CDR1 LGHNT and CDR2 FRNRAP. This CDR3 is CASGLVGRGGTNEKLFF. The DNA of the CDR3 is TGTGCTAGTGGTTTGGTTGGGAGGGGGGGGACTAATGAAAAACTGTTTTTT. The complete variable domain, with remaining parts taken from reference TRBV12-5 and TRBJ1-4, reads DARVTQTPRHKVTEMGQEVTMRCQPILGHNTVFWYRQTMMQGLELLAYFRNRAPLDDSGMPKDRFSAEMPDATLATLKIQPSEPRDSAVYFCASGLVGRGGTNEKLFFGSGTQLSVL.

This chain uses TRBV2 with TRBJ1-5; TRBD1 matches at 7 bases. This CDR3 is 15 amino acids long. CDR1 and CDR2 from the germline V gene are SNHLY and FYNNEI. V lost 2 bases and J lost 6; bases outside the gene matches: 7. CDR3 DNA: TGTGCCAGCAGTGAAACAACAGGGGCTCTTCAGCCCCAGCATTTT. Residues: CASSETTGALQPQHF. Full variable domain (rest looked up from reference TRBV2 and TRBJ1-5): EPEVTQTPSHQVTQMGQEVILRCVPISNHLYFYWYRQILGQKVEFLVSFYNNEISEKSEIFDDQFSVERPDGSNFTLKIRSTKLEDSAMYFCASSETTGALQPQHFGDGTRLSIL.